This T cell receptor (beta chain) was observed in a study of regulatory T cells in long-lasting Graves disease. General study findings and limits: Relative to new patients (966), persistent patients exhibited greater sharing of public clonotypes (around 2,800). Persistent disease exhibited a predilection for TRBV28, TRBJ1-2 and TRBJ2-5.

For TCR beta, libraries came from iRepertoire HTBI primers and Arm-PCR of CDR3 regions. In the study's own analysis: Sequenced samples collectively carried about 62 TRBV and 15 or so TRBJ segments. TCRdb re-analysed the multiplex PCR reads in MiXCR, keeping a single row per CDR3 protein. The V and J calls, along with clone size, are taken from TCRdb and not from the paper's own processing. The data hold hundreds of thousands of distinct CDR3 sequences, with 15% to 20% observed a single time. Time point noted: persistent/refractory GD, antithyroid drugs over 5 years with positive TRAb. PBMC-extracted RNA yielded the TCR library. The patient group derived from an endocrinology department in Xi'an, China. About this clonotype: Its antigen is currently unknown.

The CDR3 loop spans 16 amino acids. Trimming removed 0 bases at V and 1 base at J, with 15 bases between. Germline V CDR1 and CDR2: GTSNPN, SVGIG (reference sequence). This chain connects TRBV30 to TRBJ1-1; D possibly corresponds to TRBD1 (6 bases). This receptor was identified in a female donor with Graves disease. The sequenced sample was peripheral blood mononuclear cells (PBMCs), obtained when the disease was refractory, from a patient treated with antithyroid drugs. CDR3: CAWSVRGRGSNTEAFF. In DNA form, the CDR3 reads TGTGCCTGGAGTGTTCGGGGCAGGGGATCGAACACTGAAGCTTTCTTT. Variable domain in full (rest from reference TRBV30 and TRBJ1-1): SQTIHQWPATLVQPVGSPLSLECTVEGTSNPNLYWYRQAAGRGLQLLFYSVGIGQISSEVPQNLSASRPQDRQFILSSKKLLLSDSGFYLCAWSVRGRGSNTEAFFGQGTRLTVV.